The sequence of this T cell receptor (beta chain) was determined in a study of shared clonotypes between healthy human individuals. Study-wide findings and caveats: Limited genetic and exposure-history diversity came from having few donors.

In the naive CD8 group, cells lacked CD45RO and were positively selected for CCR7, so terminally differentiated effector memory CD45RA+ cells were left out. Clones were read by immunoSEQ multiplex PCR, and TCRdb kept only the in-frame ones, dropping some. The repertoire holds over 2,000,000 clones, with 93% as singletons. Germline V CDR1 and CDR2: MNHEY, SMNVEV (reference sequence). The CDR3 is 14 amino acids. The V gene lost 1 base and the J gene lost 7 bases, with 13 bases spanning the gap. As regards this clone: Its specificity is unknown.

The sequence derives from a man between 18 and 29 years old in good health. Some clones in this sample may be carry-over from other donors' samples. Sample: naive CD8+ T cells from PBMCs. This chain uses TRBV27 with TRBJ2-5, with D perhaps TRBD1 (6 bases). The CDR3, as DNA: TGTGCCAGCAGTTTATTACAGGGTTCTGTGACCCAGTACTTC. It is translated as CASSLLQGSVTQYF.